This T cell receptor beta chain is drawn from a study of spatial heterogeneity in lung cancer. As for the study in general: Beta-chain sequences were consistently detected more often than alpha-chain sequences.

This clonotype occurred many times. The CDR3 extends over 16 amino acids. The V gene's germline CDR1 is SGHTA and CDR2 FQGNSA. V dropped 5 bases and J dropped 10 bases, with 21 bases sitting between them. One entry per CDR3 protein results from TCRdb running MiXCR on the 5' RACE reads. The sample shows approximately 92,000 distinct CDR3 sequences, approximately 12% of them seen only once. Time point noted: sample taken at primary tumor resection. The sequenced material consisted of unsorted whole RNA from tumor, nontumor lung or frozen PBMC. A total of approximately 77 untreated early-stage non-small cell lung cancer patients served as donors.

The chain has TRBV7-2 and TRBJ1-6; D perhaps matches TRBD1 (6 bases). Here the sequenced sample was PBMCs, taken at surgery. The sequence came from a male donor with early-stage non-small cell lung cancer. Written as DNA, the CDR3 is TGTGCCAGCAGCGTCCGCCGGGACACCCACGGGTCACCCCTCCACTTT. This codes for CASSVRRDTHGSPLHF.